The rows below give T cell receptor beta chains drawn from one sample of a study of chemoradiotherapy in HPV16-positive cancers. Clones were read by immunoSEQ multiplex PCR, and TCRdb kept only the in-frame ones, dropping some. The sample yields approximately 17,000 clones, 85% to 90% seen once. The sample was blood, taken from a patient who underwent chemoradiotherapy. The source of these receptors is a human donor with HPV-associated anogenital cancer. CDR3s include the opening cysteine and the closing phenylalanine or tryptophan. A D gene is named only where the DNA matches it firmly. Clone size, where shown, is once, few, many, or a class for clones that have expanded.

CDR3	DNA	size	V	J	D
CASSQDHTRGRDTQYF	TGCGCCAGCAGCCAAGATCATACCCGGGGTAGAGATACGCAGTATTTT	NA	TRBV4-1	TRBJ2-3	NA
CASTRQGMANTEAFF	TGTGCCAGCACCCGACAGGGGATGGCGAACACTGAAGCTTTCTTT	NA	TRBV6-1	TRBJ1-1	TRBD1
CASSEGNNEKLFF	TGCGCCAGCAGCGAAGGGAATAATGAAAAACTGTTTTTT	NA	TRBV5-1	TRBJ1-4	NA
CASSLRLAGTGELFF	TGTGCCAGCAGCTTGCGTCTAGCGGGGACCGGGGAGCTGTTTTTT	once	TRBV5-4	TRBJ2-2	TRBD2
CASSQIPIPGQGLIGNQPQHF	TGTGCCAGCAGCCAAATACCGATTCCGGGACAGGGATTAATAGGCAATCAGCCCCAGCATTTT	few	TRBV4-2	TRBJ1-5	TRBD1
CASSPHRQGKSTEAFF	TGTGCCAGCAGCCCCCACCGACAGGGAAAGAGCACTGAAGCTTTCTTT	NA	TRBV5-8	TRBJ1-1	TRBD1
CASSPWTGSQETQYF	TGCGCCAGCAGCCCTTGGACCGGGTCCCAAGAGACCCAGTACTTC	NA	TRBV4-1	TRBJ2-5	NA
CASSFGTLQDTQYF	TGTGCCAGCAGCTTTGGAACACTGCAAGATACGCAGTATTTT	NA	TRBV5-8	TRBJ2-3	NA
CASSPWPHRSSYEQYF	TGCGCCAGCAGTCCATGGCCCCACAGGAGCTCCTACGAGCAGTACTTC	NA	TRBV5-1	TRBJ2-7	NA
CASSLRSSDTQYF	TGTGCCAGCAGTCTCCGAAGCTCAGATACGCAGTATTTT	NA	TRBV28	TRBJ2-3	NA
CASSVGPQGTNEKLFF	TGCGCCAGCAGCGTGGGACCACAGGGAACTAATGAAAAACTGTTTTTT	few	TRBV5-1	TRBJ1-4	NA
CAWSAGGAQYF	TGTGCCTGGAGTGCGGGTGGGGCGCAGTACTTC	NA	TRBV30	TRBJ2-7	NA
CASSEAGRGAEAFF	TGTGCCAGCAGTGAAGCGGGGAGGGGGGCTGAAGCTTTCTTT	NA	TRBV2	TRBJ1-1	NA
CASSIDRVPSNEQFF	TGTGCCAGCAGCATCGACAGGGTGCCCTCCAATGAGCAGTTCTTC	NA	TRBV7-2	TRBJ2-1	TRBD1
CASSLGQGRADTQYF	TGTGCCAGCAGCTTGGGACAGGGGAGGGCAGATACGCAGTATTTT	NA	TRBV5-4	TRBJ2-3	NA
CASSYNPDSSNYGYTF	TGTGCCAGCAGTTACAATCCGGACAGTAGTAACTATGGCTACACCTTC	once	TRBV6-6	TRBJ1-2	NA
CASSLGAGGAGEQYF	TGCGCCAGCAGCTTGGGGGCAGGGGGCGCGGGAGAGCAGTACTTC	NA	TRBV5-1	TRBJ2-7	TRBD1
CASSFPGSGDPYEQYF	TGTGCCAGCAGTTTCCCCGGGTCGGGGGACCCCTACGAGCAGTACTTC	few	TRBV6-5	TRBJ2-7	NA
CASSSAGTWETQYF	TGCGCCAGCAGCTCAGCGGGGACGTGGGAGACCCAGTACTTC	NA	TRBV5-1	TRBJ2-5	TRBD2
CAIRRRDEQYF	TGTGCCATCAGACGACGAGACGAGCAGTACTTC	NA	TRBV10-3	TRBJ2-7	NA
CASGGQGLHQPQHF	TGTGCCAGTGGGGGACAGGGTTTGCATCAGCCCCAGCATTTT	NA	TRBV19	TRBJ1-5	TRBD1
CASSEQGLNEQYF	TGTGCCAGCAGTGAACAGGGTCTCAACGAGCAGTACTTC	NA	TRBV6-5	TRBJ2-7	NA
CASSTEQYQGAGYTF	TGCGCCAGCAGCACGGAGCAATATCAGGGGGCTGGCTACACCTTC	NA	TRBV4-1	TRBJ1-2	TRBD1
CASSILAGDNQPQHF	TGTGCCAGTAGTATCCTGGCAGGGGATAATCAGCCCCAGCATTTT	NA	TRBV19	TRBJ1-5	NA
CASSPRYEQFF	TGTGCCAGCAGTCCCAGATATGAGCAGTTCTTC	NA	TRBV6-1	TRBJ2-1	NA
CASSIITPITRSSYEQYF	TGTGCCAGCAGTATAATAACCCCAATAACGAGGAGCTCCTACGAGCAGTACTTC	NA	TRBV27	TRBJ2-7	NA
CASSQDHQGITQYF	TGCGCCAGCAGCCAAGATCATCAGGGAATAACGCAGTATTTT	NA	TRBV4-1	TRBJ2-3	NA
CASSLQGQGYTF	TGTGCCAGCAGCTTACAGGGCCAAGGCTACACCTTC	few	TRBV11-3	TRBJ1-2	NA
CASSLDSTAHYEQYF	TGTGCCAGCAGCTTAGATTCGACGGCTCATTACGAGCAGTACTTC	NA	TRBV11-3	TRBJ2-7	NA
CSAKEVPWTFF	TGCAGTGCTAAAGAGGTCCCGTGGACCTTCTTC	NA	TRBV20-1	TRBJ1-2	NA
CASSSGWGLLANYGYTF	TGTGCCAGCAGTTCAGGGTGGGGGTTGCTCGCTAACTATGGCTACACCTTC	few	TRBV28	TRBJ1-2	NA